A single sample is the source of the 25 T cell receptor beta chains below, sequenced in a study of T cell repertoires in cytomegalovirus infection. TCRdb redid the calling of the reads with MiXCR, one entry per CDR3 protein. Of approximately 280,000 distinct CDR3 sequences in the sample, 22% were seen once. The antigens of these receptors remain unknown. The sequencing used cultured PBMCs, collected from culture after CMV antigen stimulation. The receptors here all came from a human donor in good health (CMV status not recorded). Some clones in this sample may be carry-over from other donors' samples.

Only a few counts were recorded for this clonotype. This rearrangement joins TRBV6-5 to TRBJ1-5; D is unclear. The V and J ends lost 6 bases and 6 bases respectively, with 18 bases between them. The CDR3 extends over 15 amino acids. The V gene's germline CDR1 is MNHEY and CDR2 SVGAGI. CDR3 sequence reads: CASRPALGKTQPQHF. CDR3 sequence (DNA): TGTGCCAGCAGACCCGCCCTCGGGAAAACTCAGCCCCAGCATTTT.

This clonotype was counted a few times. This rearrangement joins TRBV6-1 to TRBJ2-1, with TRBD2 as a possible D gene (6 bases). This CDR3 is 12 amino acids long. Germline V gene data show CDR1 as MNHNS and CDR2 as SASEGT. V was trimmed by 9 bases and J by 7 bases, leaving 13 bases between them. Here the CDR3 DNA reads TGTGCCAGTCTGCGGGACTGGAATGAGCAGTTCTTC. It is translated as CASLRDWNEQFF.

This clonotype came up many times. The V call is TRBV4-1, the J call TRBJ2-3; tentative D call: TRBD2 (5 bases). The CDR3 contains 16 residues. Germline loops: CDR1 MGHRA, CDR2 YSYEKL. Trimming took 1 base from V and 2 from J, leaving 13 bases between them. The CDR3 is CASSQATRGSTDTQYF. CDR3 nucleotide sequence: TGCGCCAGCAGCCAAGCCACACGGGGTTCCACAGATACGCAGTATTTT.

This clonotype was found a few times. This sequence joins TRBV11-2 and TRBJ2-3, with 7 bases matching TRBD2. This CDR3 comprises 16 residues. Germline V lookup: CDR1 SGHAT, CDR2 FQNNGV. V lost 2 bases and J lost 1; bases outside the gene matches: 6. The DNA of the CDR3 is TGTGCCAGCAGCTTACGAGCGGGACTCGGCACAGATACGCAGTATTTT. This translates into CASSLRAGLGTDTQYF.

This clonotype was recorded many times. The V gene is TRBV24-1, the J gene TRBJ1-5; 7 bases map to TRBD1. The V segment lost 3 bases and the J segment 6 bases; nucleotides outside the gene matches: 4. Germline CDR1 is KGHDR and CDR2 is SFDVKD. CDR3 size: 14 residues. The CDR3, as DNA: TGTGCCACCAGTGATCCGACAGGGAGTCAGCCCCAGCATTTT. Translation: CATSDPTGSQPQHF.

This clonotype was seen a handful of times. The CDR3, as DNA: TGCAGTGCTAGCCGGAGCACCGAGAACACAGATACGCAGTATTTT. Its translation: CSASRSTENTDTQYF. The chain recombines TRBV20-1 with TRBJ2-3; D gene ambiguous. The V gene's germline CDR1 is DFQATT and CDR2 SNEGSKA (reference sequence). V was cut by 3 bases and J by 2 bases, with 15 bases left in between. The CDR3 totals 15 residues.

This clonotype turned up a few times. The chain has TRBV12-3 or TRBV12-4 and TRBJ2-1, with TRBD1 identical over 9 bases. This CDR3 is 16 amino acids long. Trimming removed 6 bases from V and 5 bases from J; junction bases left unmatched: 11. In DNA form, the CDR3 reads TGTGCCAGCAGAAAAAAGTCCGGGACAGGGCACAATGAGCAGTTCTTC. Translated: CASRKKSGTGHNEQFF.

This clonotype was observed many times. The V gene is TRBV7-6, the J gene TRBJ1-5; 7 bases fit TRBD1. CDR3 length: 14 amino acids. Germline V gene sequence: CDR1 SGHVS, CDR2 FNYEAQ. V lost 1 base, J lost 4 bases, and 1 base stayed unmatched. CDR3 sequence reads: CASSLEQGNQPQHF. CDR3 DNA sequence: TGTGCCAGCAGCTTAGAACAGGGGAATCAGCCCCAGCATTTT.

The sample holds a few counts of this clonotype. The rearrangement uses TRBV30 and TRBJ2-1; D remains unclear. The CDR3 length is 11 residues. Germline CDR1 reads GTSNPN; CDR2 reads SVGIG (reference sequence). Trimming pared 4 bases from V and 8 bases from J, leaving 9 bases between. CDR3 in DNA: TGTGCCTGGACAGAGGTGTATGAGCAGTTCTTC. Its translation is CAWTEVYEQFF. Full variable domain (remainder filled in from reference TRBV30 and TRBJ2-1): SQTIHQWPATLVQPVGSPLSLECTVEGTSNPNLYWYRQAAGRGLQLLFYSVGIGQISSEVPQNLSASRPQDRQFILSSKKLLLSDSGFYLCAWTEVYEQFFGPGTRLTVL.

This clonotype was recorded a few times. The chain links TRBV28 to TRBJ2-7; weak D call: TRBD1 (6 bases). Trimming cost V 6 bases and J 5 bases, with 11 bases left between them. The CDR3 sequence is 12 residues long. CDR1 and CDR2 (germline): MDHEN, SYDVKM. CDR3 in amino acids: CASSLRGNEQYV. CDR3 DNA sequence: TGTGCCAGCAGCCTGAGGGGGAACGAGCAGTACGTC.

A few counts support this clonotype. This chain uses TRBV7-8 with TRBJ1-6; D ambiguous. CDR3 length equals 14 residues. The germline V gene encodes CDR1 SGHVS and CDR2 FQNEAQ. Trimming took off 5 bases at V and 3 bases at J, with 8 bases between the two ends. CDR3 nucleotide sequence: TGTGCCAGCAGCCTCAGGTTCTATAATTCACCCCTCCACTTT. Protein product: CASSLRFYNSPLHF.

This clonotype was observed a handful of times. V is TRBV29-1 and J is TRBJ2-1; the D is unclear. From germline, CDR1 is SQVTM and CDR2 ANQGSEA. This CDR3 spans 14 amino acids. Trimming shortened V by 7 bases and J by 1 base, and 14 bases separated the two germline ends. The CDR3 loop is CSAALGTSYNEQFF. The CDR3 DNA reads as TGCAGCGCCGCACTCGGAACTTCCTACAATGAGCAGTTCTTC.

Many counts were recorded for this clonotype. The V gene is TRBV7-8, the J gene TRBJ2-4; D is ambiguous. This CDR3 region has 15 residues. From germline, CDR1 is SGHVS and CDR2 FQNEAQ. The V and J ends lost 1 base and 3 bases respectively, with 10 bases between them. The CDR3 loop reads CASSLGRQLKNIQYF. The CDR3 bases are TGTGCCAGCAGCTTAGGCAGGCAGCTCAAAAACATTCAGTACTTC. The entire variable domain, with the rest obtained from reference TRBV7-8 and TRBJ2-4, is as follows: GAGVSQSPRYKVAKRGQDVALRCDPISGHVSLFWYQQALGQGPEFLTYFQNEAQLDKSGLPSDRFFAERPEGSVSTLKIQRTQQEDSAVYLCASSLGRQLKNIQYFGAGTRLSVL.

The chain uses TRBV7-2 and TRBJ2-7; the D gene is possibly TRBD1 (6 bases). Per the germline V gene, CDR1 is SGHTA and CDR2 is FQGNSA. The CDR3 is 13 residues long. V shed 4 bases and J shed 1 base, with 8 bases lying between them. This chain's CDR3 is CASSSDSSYEQYF. Written as DNA, the CDR3 is TGTGCCAGCAGCTCGGACAGTTCCTACGAGCAGTACTTC.

This clonotype was picked up many times. The rearrangement links TRBV6-5 to TRBJ2-1; 9 positions match TRBD2. Unmatched junction bases numbered 10, after V lost 0 bases and J lost 4 bases. The CDR3 runs 18 residues. Germline V gives CDR1 MNHEY, CDR2 SVGAGI. In DNA form, the CDR3 reads TGTGCCAGCAGTTACTCAGGCGGTGGGCTAGCGGGATACAATGAGCAGTTCTTC. It codes for CASSYSGGGLAGYNEQFF.

This clonotype was recorded a few times. V usage is TRBV7-6 and J usage is TRBJ2-7; D not resolved. This CDR3 contains 14 residues. The germline CDR1 and CDR2 sequences are SGHVS and FNYEAQ. Trimming took off 0 bases at V and 4 bases at J, with 10 bases between the two ends. CDR3 coding DNA: TGTGCCAGCAGCTTAGCAGGCCTACCTTACGAGCAGTACGTC. It specifies CASSLAGLPYEQYV.

This clonotype was seen a handful of times. J is TRBJ2-7 and V is TRBV23-1; D is ambiguous. TRBV23-1 is given ORF status, its function remaining uncertain. The V end lost 3 bases, the J end lost 6 bases, and 24 bases lay between the germline ends. The CDR3 length is 17 residues. CDR3 in amino acids: CASSHPRRKPYDGEQYV. In DNA, the CDR3 is TGCGCCAGCAGTCATCCAAGACGCAAGCCATATGATGGCGAGCAGTACGTC.

The rearrangement joins TRBV27 to TRBJ1-6, with D unclear. The CDR3 runs 13 residues. V lost 2 bases and J 10 bases, leaving 9 bases between the germline ends. Germline CDR1 and CDR2: MNHEY and SMNVEV (reference sequence). Here the CDR3 reads CASSLSEESPLHF. CDR3 DNA: TGTGCCAGCAGTTTAAGTGAGGAGTCACCCCTCCACTTT.

The chain recombines TRBV7-9 with TRBJ1-1; a weak D match, TRBD1 (6 bases). Per the germline V gene, CDR1 is SEHNR and CDR2 is FQNEAQ (reference sequence). This CDR3 comprises 14 residues. V was clipped by 5 bases and J by 2 bases, with 12 bases between them. The CDR3 region is CASSPADSNTEAFF. The CDR3 DNA reads as TGTGCCAGCAGCCCCGCGGACAGCAACACTGAAGCTTTCTTT.

This chain uses TRBV28 with TRBJ1-1; D ambiguous. The length of the CDR3 is 14 residues. Germline V lookup: CDR1 MDHEN, CDR2 SYDVKM. The V and J ends lost 3 bases and 1 base respectively, with 9 bases between them. The CDR3 protein is CASSFVRANTEAFF. The DNA for the CDR3 is TGTGCCAGCAGTTTTGTCCGGGCGAACACTGAAGCTTTCTTT.

CDR3 loop: CASGFTGGASYNEQFF. The DNA for the CDR3 is TGTGCCAGCGGATTTACAGGGGGCGCCTCCTACAATGAGCAGTTCTTC. The chain recombines TRBV6-5 with TRBJ2-1; 9 nucleotides agree with TRBD1. CDR1 is MNHEY, CDR2 SVGAGI, per germline. Losses at the gene ends were 8 bases for V and 0 bases for J; bases not matched to a gene: 8. CDR3 size: 16 residues.

The rearrangement joins TRBV6-5 to TRBJ1-5, with D possibly matching TRBD1 (5 bases). V shed 2 bases and J shed 7 bases, with 12 bases lying between them. Germline-derived CDR1 and CDR2 are MNHEY and SVGAGI. This CDR3 region has 14 residues. The CDR3 protein is CASSYVQGRQPQHF. Here the CDR3 DNA reads TGTGCCAGCAGTTACGTGCAGGGTCGGCAGCCCCAGCATTTT.

This clonotype was picked up many times. The rearrangement links TRBV7-6 to TRBJ2-3, with D perhaps TRBD2 (6 bases). V was pared by 3 bases and J by 2 bases, with 9 bases between. The germline gives CDR1 SGHVS, CDR2 FNYEAQ. The CDR3 is 14 residues long. Here the CDR3 reads CASSFQRATDTQYF. The CDR3 DNA sequence: TGTGCCAGCAGCTTTCAGCGGGCCACAGATACGCAGTATTTT.

This clonotype was counted only a few times. The chain uses TRBV7-6 and TRBJ2-7; D may correspond to TRBD1 or TRBD2 (5 bases each). CDR3 length: 15 amino acids. V lost 0 bases, J lost 0 bases, and 9 bases lay in between. Looked up from germline, CDR1 is SGHVS and CDR2 is FNYEAQ. CDR3 nucleotides: TGTGCCAGCAGCTTAGCGGGGGAAACCTCCTACGAGCAGTACTTC. Translated, it gives CASSLAGETSYEQYF.

This chain connects TRBV18 to TRBJ2-3; 8 nucleotides agree with TRBD2. The V segment lost 2 bases and the J segment 5 bases; nucleotides outside the gene matches: 3. Looked up from germline, CDR1 is KGHSH and CDR2 is LQKENI. The CDR3 covers 14 residues. CDR3 in amino acids: CASSPSGSGDTQYF. The CDR3 nucleotides are TGTGCCAGCTCACCAAGCGGGAGTGGAGATACGCAGTATTTT.